This T cell receptor beta chain stems from a study of T cells in Graves' hyperthyroidism and ophthalmopathy. There are many counts of this clonotype. Germline loops: CDR1 DFQATT, CDR2 SNEGSKA (reference sequence). This CDR3 is built from 12 residues. V lost 3 bases to trimming and J lost 3 bases, with 8 bases between them. Amplified TCR beta CDR3 regions derived from RNA transcripts. Primed by the HTBI set, a first-round RT-PCR was run on the TCR CDR3. TCRdb called the multiplex PCR reads again in MiXCR, with one record for every CDR3 protein. The data contain some 370,000 distinct CDR3 sequences, roughly 15% of them seen just once; the ten biggest clones take up approximately 35%.

The origin of this receptor is a woman aged 25 to 39 with Graves' hyperthyroidism that later progressed to Graves' ophthalmopathy. Sample: blood. The J gene is TRBJ2-5, the V gene TRBV20-1, with D tentatively TRBD1 or TRBD2 (5 bases each). The CDR3 DNA sequence: TGCAGTGCTAGTGTGGGGGAAGAGACCCAGTACTTC. It specifies CSASVGEETQYF.